This TCR beta chain appears in the sequencing data of a study of cytomegalovirus exposure and HLA in healthy donors. The PCR ran on 60 Vbeta and 13 Jbeta primers. Produced via immunoSEQ multiplex PCR; TCRdb's table is partial and in-frame only. The sample has fewer than 250,000 clones; about 86% are singletons. The sequence derives from a man aged 35 to 55 in good health and CMV-seropositive. The sequenced sample was PBMCs.

For the CDR3, the DNA is TGTGCCAGCAGTGAATCGAGCGGGGGTGGGTTTGGGACCCAGTACTTC. It yields the protein CASSESSGGGFGTQYF. The chain combines TRBV2 with TRBJ2-5; 8 positions match TRBD2. CDR3 length equals 16 residues. Germline assignment: CDR1 SNHLY and CDR2 FYNNEI. The J segment lost 7 bases and the V segment lost 2 bases, leaving 12 bases of the junction unmatched.